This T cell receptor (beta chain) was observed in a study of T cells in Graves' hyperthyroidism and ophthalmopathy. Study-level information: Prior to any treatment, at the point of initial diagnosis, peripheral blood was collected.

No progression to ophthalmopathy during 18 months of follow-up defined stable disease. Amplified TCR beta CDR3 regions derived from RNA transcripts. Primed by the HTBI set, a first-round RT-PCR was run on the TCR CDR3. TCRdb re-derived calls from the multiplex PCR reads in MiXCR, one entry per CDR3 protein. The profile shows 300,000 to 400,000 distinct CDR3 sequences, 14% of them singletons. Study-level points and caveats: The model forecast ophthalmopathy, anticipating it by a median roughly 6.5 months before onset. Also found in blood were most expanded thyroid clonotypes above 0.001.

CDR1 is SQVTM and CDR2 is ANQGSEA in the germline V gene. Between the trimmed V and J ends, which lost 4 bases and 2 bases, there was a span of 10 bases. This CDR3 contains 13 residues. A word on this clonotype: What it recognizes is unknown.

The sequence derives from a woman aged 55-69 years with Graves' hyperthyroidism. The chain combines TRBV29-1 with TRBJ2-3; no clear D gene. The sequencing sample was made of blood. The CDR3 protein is CSVVRGYTDTQYF. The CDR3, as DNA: TGCAGCGTTGTTCGAGGTTACACAGATACGCAGTATTTT.